The clone carrying this T cell receptor beta chain was counted a single time. Its antigen is not identified. The data are from a study of radiotherapy plus CTLA-4 blockade in lung cancer. The CDR3 length is 16 residues. Trimming cost V 6 bases and J 1 base; bases outside gene matches: 9. From germline, CDR1 is MDHEN and CDR2 SYDVKM. Only in-frame clones appear in the TCRdb table, and some are missing; sequencing was by immunoSEQ multiplex PCR. The table has about 85,000 clones, 70% to 90% seen once; the top ten hold approximately 2%. General observations from the study: Together with interferon-beta, which increased in serum after radiation, early dynamic changes in blood T cell clones were reportedly the best predictors of response.

V gene TRBV28 combines with J gene TRBJ2-5; 9 bases fit TRBD2. The source was peripheral blood, collected from a patient treated with radiotherapy plus ipilimumab. The source of this sequence is a human donor with non-small cell lung cancer who had a partial response to radiotherapy plus ipilimumab. The CDR3 coding sequence is TGTGCCAGCAGCAGCGGGGGGCGGGAGGGCCAAGAGACCCAGTACTTC. Protein: CASSSGGREGQETQYF.